This TCR beta chain was obtained from a study of blood T cell repertoires in COVID-19. Turning to the study itself: The origin of the acute and convalescent COVID-19 samples was the United States, Italy and Spain. In each case, the material was cDNA or gDNA derived from T cells, B-cell-depleted T cells, or PBMCs.

Original processing notes: Amplified reference gene primers provided the basis for estimating nucleated cell counts. Repertoires were generated with immunoSEQ multiplex PCR, while TCRdb's copy carries only in-frame clones and drops some. The DNA was the basis for D and trimming; V, J and clone size are from that table. This sample has 120,000 to 150,000 clones, with approximately 87% found just once. Unmatched junction bases numbered 5, after V lost 2 bases and J lost 2 bases. The V gene's germline CDR1 is LGHNA and CDR2 YSLEER. This CDR3 spans 15 amino acids. The source material was peripheral blood. This TCR was recovered from a man in his fifties or sixties who had recovered from COVID-19. The chain uses TRBV4-3 and TRBJ2-7, with 8 positions matching TRBD1. CDR3 coding DNA: TGCGCCAGCAGCCAACGGACAGGGACCCCCTACGAGCAGTACTTC. Its protein product is CASSQRTGTPYEQYF.